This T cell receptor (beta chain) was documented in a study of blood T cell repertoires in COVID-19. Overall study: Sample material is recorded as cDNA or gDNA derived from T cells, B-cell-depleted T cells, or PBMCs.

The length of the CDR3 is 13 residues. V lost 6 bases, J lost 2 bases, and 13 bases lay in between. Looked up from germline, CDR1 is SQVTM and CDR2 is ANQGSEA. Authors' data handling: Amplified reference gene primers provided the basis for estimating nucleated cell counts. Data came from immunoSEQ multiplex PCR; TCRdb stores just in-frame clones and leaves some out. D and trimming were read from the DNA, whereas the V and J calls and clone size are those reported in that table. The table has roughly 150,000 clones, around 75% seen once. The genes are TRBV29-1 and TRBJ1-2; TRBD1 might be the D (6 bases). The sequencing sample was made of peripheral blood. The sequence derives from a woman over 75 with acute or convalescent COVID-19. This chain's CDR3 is CSVGGGPNYGYTF. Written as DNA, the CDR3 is TGCAGCGTCGGCGGGGGGCCCAACTATGGCTACACCTTC.